The 23 T cell receptor beta chains presented below share a single source sample, sequenced in a study of T cells in Graves' hyperthyroidism and ophthalmopathy. TCR beta CDR3 sequences were amplified from RNA transcripts. First-round RT-PCR of the TCR CDR3 relied on the HTBI primer set. Each CDR3 protein gets one entry after TCRdb re-called the multiplex PCR reads with MiXCR. The sample has under 300,000 distinct CDR3 sequences, about 20% seen once. The specimen sequenced was blood. The source of these receptors is a man aged 30 to 45 with Graves' ophthalmopathy.

J is TRBJ1-5 and V is TRBV18; D gene ambiguous. The CDR3 runs to 14 residues. CDR1 KGHSH and CDR2 LQKENI come from the germline V gene. The V end lost 4 bases, the J end lost 3 bases, and 10 bases lay between the germline ends. The CDR3 nucleotides read TGTGCCAGCTCACTCCAATCGGTCAATCAGCCCCAGCATTTT. Translating it yields CASSLQSVNQPQHF.

This clonotype was counted at least ten times. This chain joins TRBV2 and TRBJ2-7; 7 bases are shared with TRBD1. Germline V lookup: CDR1 SNHLY, CDR2 FYNNEI. This CDR3 contains 14 residues. The V gene end was trimmed by 2 bases and the J gene end by 2 bases; junction bases not matched to a gene: 3. The CDR3: CASSESDRAYEQYF. CDR3 nucleotides: TGTGCCAGCAGTGAAAGCGACAGGGCCTACGAGCAGTACTTC.

This clonotype has more than one count but fewer than ten. The genes are TRBV27 and TRBJ1-6, with D unresolved. The CDR3 totals 13 residues. Germline CDR1 and CDR2: MNHEY and SMNVEV (reference sequence). Between the trimmed V and J ends, which lost 4 bases and 10 bases, there was a span of 11 bases. The CDR3, as DNA: TGTGCCAGCAGTTCCGACGGGAAATCACCCCTCCACTTT. Encoded protein: CASSSDGKSPLHF.

J is TRBJ1-6 and V is TRBV5-1, with a possible D match to TRBD1 (5 bases). CDR1 and CDR2 from the germline V gene are SGHRS and YFSETQ. This CDR3 region has 15 residues. V was shortened by 2 bases and J by 9 bases, with 15 bases between the two germline ends. The CDR3 protein is CASSFSGTNGSPLHF. In nucleotides, the CDR3 is TGCGCCAGCAGCTTTTCCGGGACTAACGGTTCACCCCTCCACTTT.

In its sample, this clonotype was seen many times. The chain is built from TRBV3-1 and TRBJ2-7; D ambiguous. The V end lost 1 base, the J end lost 2 bases, and 12 bases lay between the germline ends. This CDR3 region has 15 residues. The germline gives CDR1 LGHDT, CDR2 YNNKEL (reference sequence). Written as DNA, the CDR3 is TGTGCCAGCAGCCAAGGAGGCGGCGGTACCTACGAGCAGTACTTC. It yields the protein CASSQGGGGTYEQYF.

This clonotype occurred many times. The V gene is TRBV5-8, the J gene TRBJ2-1, with 10 bases matching TRBD2. The germline V gene encodes CDR1 SGHTS and CDR2 YDEGEE. This CDR3 spans 15 amino acids. V shed 4 bases, J shed 3 bases, and the junction held 4 bases outside the gene matches. The CDR3 nucleotides read TGTGCCAGCAGCCCGACTAGCGGGTACTACAATGAGCAGTTCTTC. This sequence encodes CASSPTSGYYNEQFF.

This clonotype was picked up a small number of times. The junction departs from germline at one end; a sequencing error may be responsible. This chain uses TRBV7-7 with TRBJ2-7; perhaps TRBD2 as D (6 bases). Germline CDR1 SSHAT, CDR2 FNYEAQ (reference sequence). The CDR3 runs to 13 residues. The CDR3 loop reads CASSLGLGGEQYF. The DNA for the CDR3 is TGTGCTAGCAGCTTAGGGCTCGGGGGCGAGCAGTACTTC. The whole variable domain, remainder taken from reference TRBV7-7 and TRBJ2-7, is GAGVSQSPRYKVTKRGQDVTLRCDPISSHATLYWYQQALGQGPEFLTYFNYEAQPDKSGLPSDRFSAERPEGSISTLTIQRTEQRDSAMYRCASSLGLGGEQYFGPGTRLTVT.

The rearrangement uses TRBV5-1 and TRBJ2-1; the D call may be TRBD1 or TRBD2 (5 bases each). The CDR3 spans 16 residues. Germline loops: CDR1 SGHRS, CDR2 YFSETQ. V was trimmed by 4 bases and J by 8 bases, leaving 22 bases between them. CDR3 DNA sequence: TGCGCCAGCAGCCTAACCGACAGCTCCCGGGGCGATGAGCAGTTCTTC. This encodes CASSLTDSSRGDEQFF. Full variable domain (outside the CDR3, taken from reference TRBV5-1 and TRBJ2-1): KAGVTQTPRYLIKTRGQQVTLSCSPISGHRSVSWYQQTPGQGLQFLFEYFSETQRNKGNFPGRFSGRQFSNSRSEMNVSTLELGDSALYLCASSLTDSSRGDEQFFGPGTRLTVL.

This clonotype was detected a few times. V is TRBV7-3 and J is TRBJ2-1; 13 nucleotides agree with TRBD2. Looked up from germline, CDR1 is SGHTA and CDR2 is FQGTGA. J was trimmed by 7 bases and V by 4 bases; bases with no gene match: 7. This CDR3 region has 16 residues. In nucleotides, the CDR3 is TGTGCCAGCAGCTCCGCCGGACTAGCGGGGGAAAATGAGCAGTTCTTC. This encodes CASSSAGLAGENEQFF.

The chain combines TRBV10-2 with TRBJ2-2, with 9 nucleotides matching TRBD2. Germline CDR1 WSHSY, CDR2 SAAADI. Unmatched junction bases numbered 5, after V lost 3 bases and J lost 6 bases. CDR3 length: 15 amino acids. The CDR3 nucleotides read TGCGCCAGCAGTGAACTAGCGGGCCCCCCCGGGGAGCTGTTTTTT. Translating gives CASSELAGPPGELFF.

This clonotype was counted between two and nine times. The chain joins TRBV28 to TRBJ2-3, with TRBD2 identical over 10 bases. The CDR3 runs 14 residues. The germline CDR1 and CDR2 sequences are MDHEN and SYDVKM. Trimming took 5 bases from V and 2 from J; bases not matched to a gene: 1. CDR3 sequence reads: CASSTSGVTDTQYF. In DNA form, the CDR3 reads TGTGCCAGCAGTACTAGCGGGGTCACAGATACGCAGTATTTT.

Only a few counts were recorded for this clonotype. This chain joins TRBV2 and TRBJ2-3, with TRBD1 identical over 7 bases. The trim removed 6 bases at V and 6 bases at J, leaving 6 bases unmatched. The CDR3 is 13 residues long. Germline V gene sequence: CDR1 SNHLY, CDR2 FYNNEI. This chain's CDR3 is CASRRKQGDTQYF. The CDR3 coding sequence is TGTGCCAGCAGGAGGAAACAGGGGGATACGCAGTATTTT.

This clonotype was counted ten times or more. V and J are TRBV18 and TRBJ1-1, with D unresolved. Germline V gives CDR1 KGHSH, CDR2 LQKENI. V was pared by 3 bases and J by 4 bases, with 12 bases between. The CDR3 has 14 amino acids. The chain's CDR3 is CASSPALGGTEAFF. The CDR3 DNA reads as TGTGCCAGCTCACCGGCGTTAGGTGGCACTGAAGCTTTCTTT. Supplemented by reference TRBV18 and TRBJ1-1, the full variable domain reads NAGVMQNPRHLVRRRGQEARLRCSPMKGHSHVYWYRQLPEEGLKFMVYLQKENIIDESGMPKERFSAEFPKEGPSILRIQQVVRGDSAAYFCASSPALGGTEAFFGQGTRLTVV.

This chain connects TRBV11-2 to TRBJ2-5; 7 nucleotides match TRBD2. Germline CDR1 reads SGHAT; CDR2 reads FQNNGV. Germline trimming cut 4 bases from V and 12 bases from J; bases unmatched to any gene: 8. The CDR3 extends over 12 amino acids. CDR3 coding DNA: TGTGCCAGCAGCTCAAGCGGGAAGAGGGAGTACTTC. Translated: CASSSSGKREYF.

This clonotype appeared many times. The CDR3 DNA reads TGTGCCAGCAGCCTTAGACAGGCAGAGACCCAGTACTTC. As protein: CASSLRQAETQYF. The rearrangement links TRBV3-1 to TRBJ2-5; D possibly corresponds to TRBD1 (6 bases). Trimming left V 4 bases short and J 4 bases short, with 10 bases between. Looked up from germline, CDR1 is LGHDT and CDR2 is YNNKEL (reference sequence). This CDR3 region has 13 residues.

Many counts were recorded for this clonotype. This chain joins TRBV30 and TRBJ1-4; TRBD1 agrees at 9 bases. J gave up 10 bases and V 1 base, and 10 bases lay outside the gene matches. CDR3 length equals 15 residues. CDR1 and CDR2 from the germline V gene are GTSNPN and SVGIG (reference sequence). The CDR3 DNA is TGTGCCTGGAGTGCAGTACAGGGGGCGAGGGGAAAACTGTTTTTT. It yields the protein CAWSAVQGARGKLFF.

In its sample, this clonotype was seen many times. The chain joins TRBV2 to TRBJ2-1; the match to TRBD2 covers 10 bases. Germline V lookup: CDR1 SNHLY, CDR2 FYNNEI. The CDR3 contains 17 residues. With V trimmed by 7 bases and J by 9 bases, 18 bases remained unmatched. The CDR3 sequence: CASTDELSSGRFSEQFF. As DNA, the CDR3 is TGTGCCAGCACCGATGAGTTGTCTAGCGGGAGATTTAGTGAGCAGTTCTTC. The complete variable domain, with remaining parts taken from reference TRBV2 and TRBJ2-1, reads EPEVTQTPSHQVTQMGQEVILRCVPISNHLYFYWYRQILGQKVEFLVSFYNNEISEKSEIFDDQFSVERPDGSNFTLKIRSTKLEDSAMYFCASTDELSSGRFSEQFFGPGTRLTVL.

Ten or more counts support this clonotype. This chain links TRBV30 with TRBJ2-7, with 10 bases aligning to TRBD2. This CDR3 comprises 14 residues. J lost 6 bases, V lost 2 bases, and 7 bases had no gene match. The germline gives CDR1 GTSNPN, CDR2 SVGIG (reference sequence). CDR3 nucleotide sequence: TGTGCCTGGAGTCCTCCGGGACTAGCGACCGAGCAGTACTTC. Amino acid sequence: CAWSPPGLATEQYF.

The table lists this clonotype with many counts. The CDR3 region has the DNA TGCAGTGCAACGCGAGGTAGCTGGGACCTATACGAGCAGTACTTC. This encodes CSATRGSWDLYEQYF. V and J are TRBV20-1 and TRBJ2-7, with D tentatively TRBD1 or TRBD2 (5 bases each). This CDR3 region has 15 residues. The germline V gene encodes CDR1 DFQATT and CDR2 SNEGSKA (reference sequence). V lost 6 bases, J lost 4 bases, and 22 bases lay in between.

This clonotype has more than one count but fewer than ten. The V and J genes are TRBV19 and TRBJ1-5; D call uncertain. The CDR3 is 14 amino acids. The germline V gene encodes CDR1 LNHDA and CDR2 SQIVND (reference sequence). V was cut by 2 bases and J by 3 bases, with 8 bases left in between. CDR3 nucleotide sequence: TGTGCCAGTAGTATAATTGACATCAATCAGCCCCAGCATTTT. Protein: CASSIIDINQPQHF.

This clonotype was seen only a few times. The CDR3 nucleotides read TGTGCCAGCAGCCATGCGACTAGCGGGAGTAGCCTCCAAGAGACCCAGTACTTC. This translates into CASSHATSGSSLQETQYF. The chain has TRBV4-2 and TRBJ2-5, with 12 bases matching TRBD2. V lost 3 bases, J lost 1 base, and 9 bases stayed unmatched. This CDR3 comprises 18 residues. Germline CDR1 is LGHNA and CDR2 is YNFKEQ.

This rearrangement joins TRBV6-5 to TRBJ1-1; no firm D call. Per germline, CDR1 MNHEY and CDR2 SVGAGI. V lost 4 bases to trimming and J lost 3 bases, with 18 bases between them. The CDR3 is 16 amino acids. This CDR3 is CASSCLPAGGDTEAFF. CDR3 bases: TGTGCCAGCAGTTGCCTACCGGCAGGCGGGGACACTGAAGCTTTCTTT.

This clonotype has only a few counts. The chain carries TRBV4-2 and TRBJ2-2, with D possibly called TRBD1 or TRBD2 (5 bases each). The germline V and J ends were trimmed by 4 bases and 1 base, with 10 bases remaining between them. The CDR3 is 15 residues long. Germline loops: CDR1 LGHNA, CDR2 YNFKEQ. The CDR3: CASSPGPKNTGELFF. The CDR3 bases are TGTGCCAGCAGCCCGGGACCAAAGAACACCGGGGAGCTGTTTTTT.